A selection of T cell receptor beta chains follows, all from one sample in a study of shared clonotypes between healthy human individuals. The method was immunoSEQ multiplex PCR; TCRdb's version includes in-frame clones alone and lacks a portion of them. The data contain 2 million to 2.5 million clones, more than 90% of them seen just once; the ten biggest clones take up around 0.13%. The sample taken for sequencing was naive CD4+ T cells sorted from blood. Every receptor here comes from a man younger than 30 in good health. Each CDR3 is given with its conserved first and last residue. Each record gives: V gene, D gene, J gene, clone size, CDR3 protein, CDR3 DNA. The D gene is left open where the match is weak. Only part of the rows carry a size: once, few, many, or a class if the clone is expanded.

>TRBV28|NA|TRBJ2-2|NA
CASSLEFANTGELFF
TGTGCCAGCAGTTTGGAATTCGCGAACACCGGGGAGCTGTTTTTT
>TRBV7-2|TRBD1|TRBJ1-2|NA
CASSPWDRGRDYGYTF
TGTGCCAGCAGCCCCTGGGACAGGGGGCGCGACTATGGCTACACCTTC
>TRBV4-1|NA|TRBJ2-7|NA
CASSQLIGVGQYF
TGCGCCAGCAGCCAACTGATTGGCGTTGGGCAGTACTTC
>TRBV18|NA|TRBJ1-2|few
CASSPAALYGYTF
TGTGCCAGCTCACCGGCAGCTCTCTATGGCTACACCTTC
>TRBV30|TRBD1|TRBJ2-1|NA
CAWRSPGQGYNEQFF
TGTGCCTGGAGGAGCCCGGGACAGGGTTACAATGAGCAGTTCTTC
>TRBV12-5|NA|TRBJ2-7|NA
CASGPSPQGNEQYF
TGTGCTAGTGGTCCCAGCCCCCAAGGGAACGAGCAGTACTTC
>TRBV5-4|NA|TRBJ2-5|NA
CASSASIGAGPQETQYF
TGTGCCAGCAGCGCCTCCATTGGAGCGGGTCCTCAAGAGACCCAGTACTTC
>TRBV30|TRBD1|TRBJ1-2|NA
CAWSVDRGSGGYTF
TGTGCCTGGAGTGTAGACAGGGGGTCTGGTGGCTACACCTTC
>TRBV6-1|TRBD1|TRBJ2-7|NA
CASSEGTGVSYEQYF
TGTGCCAGCAGTGAAGGGACAGGCGTCTCCTACGAGCAGTACTTC
>TRBV4-1|NA|TRBJ2-2|NA
CASSQGEQNTGELFF
TGCGCCAGCAGCCAAGGGGAACAGAACACCGGGGAGCTGTTTTTT
>TRBV5-1|TRBD1|TRBJ1-2|NA
CASSTGTGGNYGYTF
TGCGCCAGCAGCACAGGGACAGGGGGAAACTATGGCTACACCTTC
>TRBV5-1|NA|TRBJ1-1|NA
CASSLVRENTEAFF
TGCGCCAGCAGCTTGGTCAGGGAGAACACTGAAGCTTTCTTT
>TRBV29-1|NA|TRBJ2-3|NA
CSVDVGIDTQYF
TGCAGCGTTGACGTAGGTATAGATACGCAGTATTTT
>TRBV5-5|TRBD1|TRBJ1-2|NA
CASSLVILDRGLGYTF
TGTGCCAGCAGCTTGGTGATTTTGGACAGGGGGCTCGGCTACACCTTC
>TRBV7-2|TRBD1|TRBJ1-2|NA
CASSLDRTYGYTF
TGTGCCAGCAGCTTGGACAGGACCTATGGCTACACCTTC
>TRBV18|TRBD1|TRBJ1-5|NA
CASSPTGTGHDQPQHF
TGTGCCAGCTCACCAACCGGGACAGGCCATGATCAGCCCCAGCATTTT
>TRBV18|TRBD2|TRBJ2-7|NA
CASSPKTSGDVYEQYF
TGTGCCAGCTCACCAAAGACTAGCGGCGATGTCTACGAGCAGTACTTC
>TRBV28|NA|TRBJ1-2|once
CASYPLGGTLRKDGYTF
TGTGCCAGCTACCCCTTGGGGGGGACCCTAAGGAAGGATGGCTACACCTTC
>TRBV19|NA|TRBJ2-3|NA
CASSLRGRSSTDTQYF
TGTGCCAGTAGTTTAAGGGGACGCTCCAGCACAGATACGCAGTATTTT
>TRBV6-5|NA|TRBJ2-7|NA
CASSPPSIAEQYF
TGTGCCAGCAGTCCCCCTAGCATAGCCGAGCAGTACTTC
>TRBV30|NA|TRBJ1-6|NA
CACGTGNSPLHF
TGTGCCTGCGGGACGGGGAATTCACCCCTCCACTTT
>TRBV30|TRBD1|TRBJ1-5|NA
CALGGTGGQPQHF
TGTGCCCTGGGAGGGACAGGGGGCCAGCCCCAGCATTTT
>TRBV7-2|TRBD2|TRBJ2-3|NA
CASSRSGISTDTQYF
TGTGCCAGCAGCCGTAGCGGGATTAGCACAGATACGCAGTATTTT
>TRBV7-2|NA|TRBJ2-7|NA
CASSLVSPPDEQYF
TGTGCCAGCAGCTTAGTGAGCCCGCCGGACGAGCAGTACTTC
>TRBV7-2|NA|TRBJ2-1|NA
CASSLALRGRNNEQFF
TGTGCCAGCAGCTTAGCGCTCCGGGGGAGGAATAATGAGCAGTTCTTC
>TRBV18|TRBD2|TRBJ2-1|NA
CASSPPSSGGYNEQFF
TGTGCCAGCTCACCACCATCTAGCGGGGGATACAATGAGCAGTTCTTC
>TRBV4-1|NA|TRBJ1-4|NA
CASSQGHLNEKLFF
TGCGCCAGCAGCCAGGGACACCTTAATGAAAAACTGTTTTTT
>TRBV6-6|NA|TRBJ2-3|NA
CASSYVGTDTQYF
TGTGCCAGCAGTTACGTCGGGACAGATACGCAGTATTTT
>TRBV5-6|TRBD1|TRBJ2-1|NA
CASSLDRGQSYNEQFF
TGTGCCAGCAGCTTGGACAGGGGACAATCCTACAATGAGCAGTTCTTC
>TRBV6-5|NA|TRBJ1-2|NA
CASRMPVGGYTF
TGTGCCAGCAGAATGCCGGTGGGGGGCTACACCTTC
>TRBV6-5|NA|TRBJ2-7|NA
CASSSPDRRGNYEQYF
TGTGCCAGCAGTTCACCGGACAGGAGGGGAAACTACGAGCAGTACTTC
>TRBV14|NA|TRBJ1-1|NA
CASSQDHVGLVGGRTEAFF
TGTGCCAGCAGCCAAGACCACGTGGGTTTAGTAGGTGGTCGAACTGAAGCTTTCTTT
>TRBV6-5|NA|TRBJ1-5|NA
CASSYSSGGNQPQHF
TGTGCCAGCAGTTACTCGTCGGGGGGCAATCAGCCCCAGCATTTT
>TRBV5-4|TRBD2|TRBJ2-1|NA
CASSLELAGDTEQFF
TGTGCCAGCAGCTTGGAGTTAGCGGGAGATACTGAGCAGTTCTTC